This TCR beta chain was captured by sequencing in a study of glioma-infiltrating T cells (dated by TCRdb to about 2016). Notes on the research overall: Sequencing of TCR alpha- and beta-chain repertoires was performed on glioma tissue, on non-neoplastic brain tissue, and on matched peripheral blood mononuclear cells. To measure divergence between tissue and blood T-cell populations, each tissue-infiltrating repertoire was compared with the peripheral blood repertoire of the same patient. Three low-grade glioma patients, about eight primary glioblastoma patients and three non-glioma patients contributing non-neoplastic brain tissue were included in the paired cohort. Overall results and qualifications from the work: Very few CDR3 sequences were shared between tissue and blood, attributed to high CDR3 diversity and limited sampling. VJ-independent divergence between tissue and blood was below expectation in non-neoplastic patients but above expectation in all gliomas, especially low-grade gliomas. The group comparisons were based on small numbers of patients: three non-neoplastic, three low-grade glioma and roughly eight glioblastoma patients.

TCR alpha and beta CDR3 regions were amplified with the iRepertoire nested amplicon-rescue multiplex PCR (arm-PCR) platform from RNA. For one-step reverse transcription and amplification, roughly 85-400 ng of tissue mRNA or PBMC total RNA was used as input. Following bead purification, Illumina adapters were added by a secondary multiplex PCR, and libraries between 200 and 400 bp were gel-purified. The libraries contained internal 6-nucleotide barcodes that were used for demultiplexing. Libraries were sequenced on an Illumina MiSeq with 2x220 or 2x250 nucleotide paired-end reads. In the authors' own workflow: Paired reads were merged using FLASH 1.2.11 and aligned with BWA-MEM to the GRCh37 human genome, and TRA and TRB reads were then extracted. V and J assignment used an IMGT-derived reference of cassette sequences and CDR3 motifs that included pseudogenes. Three-frame translation of reads was performed, and productive CDR3s were defined as those with a C...FGXG motif and no stop codons. Unique combinations of V-J cassette pair and CDR3 amino acid sequence were defined as clonotypes. Reads were filtered by Hamming distance, with the threshold set by the sequence error rate of each sample in mapped regions. Starting from the raw public reads, TCRdb applied fastp trimming at Q25, assembled clones with MiXCR and retained in-frame beta chains. Under each unique CDR3 protein, matching rows form one entry showing the most common genes and DNA. Clone size and V and J calls follow TCRdb, not the original study. This sample is represented by some 120,000 distinct CDR3 sequences; roughly 23% of them were singletons. The biggest ten clones account for roughly 15% of the sample.

The germline V gene sets CDR1 to ENHRY and CDR2 to SYGVKD. V is reduced by 4 bases and J by 11 bases, leaving a spacing of 17 bases between them. The CDR3 measures 13 amino acids from cysteine to phenylalanine. CDR3 DNA is the only sequence kept; it has 39 bases, read in frame from the first base. About this clonotype: Its antigen is currently not known. No quality values exist for individual bases; no much larger clone is one base distant.

The chain couples TRBV10-3 to TRBJ1-1; the best D guess is TRBD1, with 5 bases matching. Input material: glioma tissue, nonneoplastic brain tissue, or PBMCs (not recorded which). The sequence was obtained from a human donor with low-grade glioma or glioblastoma, undergoing nonglioma brain surgery, or in good health (not recorded which). CDR3 protein: CAISGRVQWRAFF. The bases read TGTGCCATCAGTGGCAGGGTCCAGTGGCGTGCTTTCTTT.